This T cell receptor beta chain was retrieved from a study of OX40 agonist ivuxolimab in advanced cancers. Turning to the study itself: Ivuxolimab is an agonistic anti-OX40 (CD134) antibody, and patients were treated with it. The study, taken as a whole, reports: Clonal expansion in partial responders at 0.1-3.0 mg/kg ranked among the lowest.

With regard to this clone: Its specificity is unknown.

Per the germline V gene, CDR1 is ENHRY and CDR2 is SYGVKD. The CDR3 length is 14 residues. V lost 3 bases to trimming and J lost 7 bases, with 12 bases between them. TCRdb's table, derived via immunoSEQ multiplex PCR, lists solely in-frame clones and lacks some. The table has nearly 50,000 clones, 81% seen once. V gene TRBV10-3 combines with J gene TRBJ1-4, with D possibly TRBD1 on 6 matching bases. The sample was CD4+ or CD8+ T cells sorted from blood, taken in a trial of the OX40 agonist ivuxolimab. This TCR was sampled from an adult with an advanced solid tumor such as melanoma, head and neck, liver or kidney cancer. The CDR3 sequence: CAISDGQGSEKLFF. The CDR3 DNA is TGTGCCATCAGTGATGGGCAGGGGAGTGAAAAACTGTTTTTT.